This T cell receptor (beta chain) was sequenced during a study of blood T cell repertoires in COVID-19. Per the germline V gene, CDR1 is MDHEN and CDR2 is SYDVKM. The CDR3 consists of 16 residues. V trimming: 6 bases; J trimming: 2 bases; junction bases outside the gene matches: 9. In the authors' methods: Scientists estimated how many nucleated cells there were by amplifying reference gene primers. TCRdb's table, derived via immunoSEQ multiplex PCR, lists solely in-frame clones and lacks some. That table gives V, J and clone size, and the DNA gave D and trimming. The table shows 250,000 to 300,000 clones, with less than 85% occurring only once. The sample holds one count of this clone.

The specimen sequenced was peripheral blood. This TCR derives from a man in his sixties who had recovered from COVID-19. The chain employs TRBV28 and TRBJ2-2, with 7 bases identical to TRBD1. CDR3 in amino acids: CASSKDRTSNTGELFF. DNA for the CDR3: TGTGCCAGCAGCAAGGACAGGACGTCCAACACCGGGGAGCTGTTTTTT.